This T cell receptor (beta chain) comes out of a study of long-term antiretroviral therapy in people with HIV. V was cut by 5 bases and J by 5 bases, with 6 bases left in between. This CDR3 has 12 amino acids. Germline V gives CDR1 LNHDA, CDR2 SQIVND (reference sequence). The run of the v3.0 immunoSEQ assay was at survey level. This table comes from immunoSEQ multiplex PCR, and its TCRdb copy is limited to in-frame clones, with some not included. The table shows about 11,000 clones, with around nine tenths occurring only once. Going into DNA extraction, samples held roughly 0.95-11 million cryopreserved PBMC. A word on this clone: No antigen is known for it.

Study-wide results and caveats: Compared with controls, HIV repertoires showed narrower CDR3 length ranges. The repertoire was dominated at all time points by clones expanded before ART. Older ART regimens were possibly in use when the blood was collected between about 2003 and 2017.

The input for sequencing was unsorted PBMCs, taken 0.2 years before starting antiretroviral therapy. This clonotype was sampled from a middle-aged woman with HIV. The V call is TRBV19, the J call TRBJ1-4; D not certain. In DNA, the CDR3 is TGTGCCAGTAGTCCTTTAAATGAAAAACTGTTTTTT. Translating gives CASSPLNEKLFF.